The T cell receptor beta chain described here comes from a study of blood T cell repertoires in COVID-19. Study details: COVID-19 samples collected from the United States, Italy and Spain covered acute and convalescent phases.

Trimming left V 5 bases short and J 0 bases short, with 13 bases between. The CDR3 has 15 residues. Germline CDR1 and CDR2: SGHTA and FQGTGA. Original processing methods: Estimation of nucleated cell counts was performed using reference gene primer amplification. Data came from immunoSEQ multiplex PCR; TCRdb stores just in-frame clones and leaves some out. V and J calls and clone size are those listed in that table; D and trimming were worked out from the DNA. The table lists roughly 100,000 clones, less than 80% of them singletons. This TCR was sampled from a man older than 75 with COVID-19, enrolled during active disease. This chain joins TRBV7-3 and TRBJ1-1; D is unresolved. The sample taken for sequencing was peripheral blood. This CDR3 is CASSPQDGMNTEAFF. CDR3 sequence (DNA): TGTGCCAGCAGCCCTCAGGACGGGATGAACACTGAAGCTTTCTTT.